The 24 T cell receptor beta chains given below trace back to one sample, sequenced in a study of control samples from healthy donors and cancer patients. Clones were sequenced by immunoSEQ multiplex PCR, and TCRdb holds only the in-frame ones, with some missing. The sample holds just under 150,000 clones; approximately 92% are singletons and the top ten take about 3.2%. Sequenced material: blood. These receptors all stem from a man aged 25 to 40 in good health.

V gene TRBV3-1 (or the pseudogene TRBV3-2) combines with J gene TRBJ2-3; TRBD2 matches 7 bases. The CDR3 is 14 residues long. The junction had 2 bases not matched to a gene; V was cut back by 3 bases and J by 2 bases. Germline V lookup: CDR1 LGHDT, CDR2 YNNKEL (reference sequence). For the CDR3, the DNA is TGTGCCAGCAGCCACGCGGGGGACACAGATACGCAGTATTTT. Its translation: CASSHAGDTDTQYF.

The V call is TRBV28, the J call TRBJ2-3; D is possibly TRBD1 or TRBD2 (6 bases each). Trimming shortened V by 3 bases and J by 2 bases, and 15 bases separated the two germline ends. Germline V gene sequence: CDR1 MDHEN, CDR2 SYDVKM. The CDR3 totals 16 residues. CDR3 amino acids: CASSFVRGAITDTQYF. The CDR3 nucleotides read TGTGCCAGCAGTTTCGTAAGGGGGGCCATCACAGATACGCAGTATTTT.

The rearrangement uses TRBV5-1 and TRBJ2-3, with 7 bases aligning to TRBD2. The CDR3 spans 14 residues. After removal of 4 bases from V and 2 bases from J, the junction contained 4 bases not matched to a gene. Germline CDR1 is SGHRS and CDR2 is YFSETQ. CDR3 loop: CASSGDYYTDTQYF. The DNA for the CDR3 is TGCGCCAGCAGCGGGGACTATTACACAGATACGCAGTATTTT.

This clone occurred once. The rearrangement joins TRBV10-3 to TRBJ2-1; a weak D match, TRBD1 (6 bases). Trimming removed 5 bases from V and 7 bases from J, with 9 bases in between. There are 12 residues in the CDR3. From germline, CDR1 is ENHRY and CDR2 SYGVKD. The CDR3 reads CAISRTDNEQFF. The CDR3, as DNA: TGTGCCATCAGTCGGACAGATAATGAGCAGTTCTTC.

The chain recombines TRBV7-9 with TRBJ2-2; tentative D call: TRBD2 (6 bases). Germline V gives CDR1 SEHNR, CDR2 FQNEAQ (reference sequence). Trimming left V 2 bases short and J 3 bases short, with 10 bases between. This CDR3 is built from 15 residues. DNA of the CDR3: TGTGCCAGCAGCTTACTTACTAGCTACACCGGGGAGCTGTTTTTT. This codes for CASSLLTSYTGELFF. Supplemented by reference TRBV7-9 and TRBJ2-2, the full variable domain reads DTGVSQNPRHKITKRGQNVTFRCDPISEHNRLYWYRQTLGQGPEFLTYFQNEAQLEKSRLLSDRFSAERPKGSFSTLEIQRTEQGDSAMYLCASSLLTSYTGELFFGEGSRLTVL.

The rearrangement links TRBV19 to TRBJ1-2; D is unclear. V lost 8 bases and J 0 bases, leaving 10 bases between the germline ends. Germline CDR1 reads LNHDA; CDR2 reads SQIVND (reference sequence). This CDR3 has 13 amino acids. The DNA of the CDR3 is TGTGCCAGTGACGACGGAACTAACTATGGCTACACCTTC. Its translation is CASDDGTNYGYTF.

This clone was counted a single time. The V and J genes are TRBV27 and TRBJ2-7; 8 bases are shared with TRBD1. J lost 0 bases, V lost 2 bases, and 3 bases had no gene match. This CDR3 is 15 amino acids long. Germline CDR1 is MNHEY and CDR2 is SMNVEV (reference sequence). This CDR3 reads CASSLGTGDSYEQYF. The CDR3 coding sequence is TGTGCCAGCAGTTTAGGGACAGGAGACTCCTACGAGCAGTACTTC.

V is TRBV5-1 and J is TRBJ1-2; 7 nucleotides align to TRBD1. From germline, CDR1 is SGHRS and CDR2 YFSETQ. J gave up 0 bases and V 4 bases, and 9 bases lay outside the gene matches. The CDR3 has 16 amino acids. The CDR3: CASSPGQTPTNYGYTF. CDR3 nucleotide sequence: TGCGCCAGCAGCCCGGGACAGACGCCAACTAACTATGGCTACACCTTC. Variable domain in full (rest from reference TRBV5-1 and TRBJ1-2): KAGVTQTPRYLIKTRGQQVTLSCSPISGHRSVSWYQQTPGQGLQFLFEYFSETQRNKGNFPGRFSGRQFSNSRSEMNVSTLELGDSALYLCASSPGQTPTNYGYTFGSGTRLTVV.

The chain joins TRBV29-1 to TRBJ1-2, with 8 bases fitting TRBD1. CDR1 SQVTM and CDR2 ANQGSEA come from the germline V gene. Trimming took 7 bases from V and 4 from J; bases not matched to a gene: 5. The CDR3 spans 12 residues. The CDR3 reads CSAETGAYGYTF. DNA of the CDR3: TGCAGCGCTGAGACAGGGGCCTATGGCTACACCTTC.

V is TRBV5-1 and J is TRBJ2-5; 13 bases agree with TRBD2. CDR1 SGHRS and CDR2 YFSETQ come from the germline V gene. This CDR3 spans 17 amino acids. V gave up 2 bases and J gave up 1 base; unmatched junction bases: 5. The CDR3 DNA follows: TGCGCCAGCAGCTTACGACTAGCGGGGGGAATCCAAGAGACCCAGTACTTC. Its protein product is CASSLRLAGGIQETQYF.

The chain couples TRBV7-9 to TRBJ2-1; TRBD2 matches 10 bases. Germline lookup yields CDR1 SEHNR and CDR2 FQNEAQ (reference sequence). The CDR3 is made up of 16 amino acids. V dropped 5 bases and J dropped 6; count of bases not matched to a gene: 10. The CDR3 region has the DNA TGTGCCAGCAGCCGAAGCGGGGGGGCGAGGATCAATGAGCAGTTCTTC. Protein product: CASSRSGGARINEQFF.

This sequence joins TRBV4-2 and TRBJ1-1; D perhaps matches TRBD1 (5 bases). Trimming took 1 base from V and 0 from J, leaving 9 bases between them. Germline loops: CDR1 LGHNA, CDR2 YNFKEQ. The CDR3 contains 15 residues. The CDR3 sequence: CASSQGAGLNTEAFF. The CDR3 nucleotides are TGTGCCAGCAGCCAAGGTGCAGGGTTGAACACTGAAGCTTTCTTT.

The chain employs TRBV3-1 (or the pseudogene TRBV3-2) and TRBJ1-3; no clear D. The CDR3 has 16 residues. In germline, CDR1 is LGHDT, CDR2 YNNKEL (reference sequence). V lost 0 bases and J lost 4, with 13 bases in between. Here the CDR3 reads CASSQDIGLGGNTIYF. DNA of the CDR3: TGTGCCAGCAGCCAAGATATAGGGCTGGGGGGAAACACCATATATTTT.

V gene TRBV5-1 combines with J gene TRBJ1-5, with D perhaps matching TRBD1 (5 bases). Germline V gene data show CDR1 as SGHRS and CDR2 as YFSETQ. Trimming pared 4 bases from V and 1 base from J, leaving 12 bases between. The CDR3 length is 15 residues. The chain's CDR3 is CASSQLGGSNQPQHF. CDR3 sequence (DNA): TGCGCCAGCAGCCAGCTGGGGGGGAGCAATCAGCCCCAGCATTTT. Based on the CDR3 plus reference TRBV5-1 and TRBJ1-5, the full variable domain is KAGVTQTPRYLIKTRGQQVTLSCSPISGHRSVSWYQQTPGQGLQFLFEYFSETQRNKGNFPGRFSGRQFSNSRSEMNVSTLELGDSALYLCASSQLGGSNQPQHFGDGTRLSIL.

The CDR3 DNA sequence: TGTGCCAGCAGCTTAGCGCCGGCAAGCAACACTGAAGCTTTCTTT. This gives the protein CASSLAPASNTEAFF. The chain employs TRBV7-8 and TRBJ1-1; D is uncertain. Trimming left V 0 bases short and J 2 bases short, with 10 bases between. CDR1 is SGHVS, CDR2 FQNEAQ, per germline. This CDR3 has 15 residues.

The rearrangement uses TRBV28 and TRBJ2-2; D gene unclear. Germline CDR1 MDHEN, CDR2 SYDVKM. CDR3 length: 12 amino acids. V lost 6 bases to trimming and J lost 1 base, with 3 bases between them. As DNA, the CDR3 is TGTGCCAGCAGCAAGAACACCGGGGAGCTGTTTTTT. It encodes CASSKNTGELFF.

CDR3 in amino acids: CASSPPGQGEGYEQYF. CDR3 DNA sequence: TGTGCCAGCTCACCGCCGGGACAGGGAGAGGGCTACGAGCAGTACTTC. The chain recombines TRBV18 with TRBJ2-7; 9 bases are a match to TRBD1. CDR3 length equals 16 residues. Trimming took 3 bases from V and 3 from J; bases not matched to a gene: 9. The V gene's germline CDR1 is KGHSH and CDR2 LQKENI.

V and J are TRBV10-2 and TRBJ1-2; no firm D call. There are 16 residues in the CDR3. V lost 7 bases and J 7 bases, leaving 25 bases between the germline ends. CDR1 is WSHSY, CDR2 SAAADI, per germline. CDR3 in amino acids: CASTKAENMAAGGYTF. The CDR3 DNA sequence: TGCGCCAGCACAAAAGCAGAAAATATGGCAGCTGGTGGCTACACCTTC.

The CDR3, as DNA: TGTGCCAGCAGCCAATCCGGGACACTAAACACTGAAGCTTTCTTT. Its protein product is CASSQSGTLNTEAFF. The chain carries TRBV16 and TRBJ1-1; tentatively, D is TRBD1 (6 bases). The CDR3 is 15 residues long. Per germline, CDR1 KGHSY and CDR2 FQNENV. V lost 0 bases to trimming and J lost 2 bases, with 10 bases between them.

The chain is built from TRBV9 and TRBJ1-2; possibly TRBD1 for D (6 bases). V was cut by 0 bases and J by 2 bases, with 17 bases left in between. The CDR3 extends over 17 amino acids. CDR1 SGDLS and CDR2 YYNGEE come from the germline V gene. Here the CDR3 DNA reads TGTGCCAGCAGCGTAGTATACGGTCAGGGGAGAAACTATGGCTACACCTTC. Residues: CASSVVYGQGRNYGYTF.

J is TRBJ2-7 and V is TRBV2, with D hard to call. The CDR3 consists of 15 residues. Germline V gives CDR1 SNHLY, CDR2 FYNNEI. V lost 3 bases and J lost 0, with 12 bases in between. CDR3 in amino acids: CASSELLDHSYEQYF. The CDR3 nucleotides are TGTGCCAGCAGTGAGTTGCTCGACCACTCCTACGAGCAGTACTTC.

This clone was picked up one time. The chain is built from TRBV9 and TRBJ1-2, with 7 bases fitting TRBD1. V dropped 4 bases and J dropped 4; count of bases not matched to a gene: 7. The CDR3 loop spans 14 amino acids. Germline V lookup: CDR1 SGDLS, CDR2 YYNGEE. The CDR3 nucleotides read TGTGCCAGCAGCCCGGGACAGAGATCCTATGGCTACACCTTC. Amino acids: CASSPGQRSYGYTF.

This chain uses TRBV19 with TRBJ1-1; no reliable D call. CDR1 is LNHDA, CDR2 SQIVND, per germline (reference sequence). V was clipped by 7 bases and J by 0 bases, with 12 bases between them. The CDR3 is made up of 14 amino acids. CDR3 nucleotides: TGTGCCAGTATTGACCCGGCCCTGAACACTGAAGCTTTCTTT. Residues: CASIDPALNTEAFF.

The chain employs TRBV24-1 and TRBJ1-4, with TRBD1 identical over 8 bases. Germline-derived CDR1 and CDR2 are KGHDR and SFDVKD. The CDR3 consists of 15 residues. V lost 4 bases to trimming and J lost 7 bases; unmatched junction nucleotides: 7. The CDR3 DNA reads TGTGCCACCAGTGACACCAGGGACAGGTCTGAAAAACTGTTTTTT. Translating it yields CATSDTRDRSEKLFF.